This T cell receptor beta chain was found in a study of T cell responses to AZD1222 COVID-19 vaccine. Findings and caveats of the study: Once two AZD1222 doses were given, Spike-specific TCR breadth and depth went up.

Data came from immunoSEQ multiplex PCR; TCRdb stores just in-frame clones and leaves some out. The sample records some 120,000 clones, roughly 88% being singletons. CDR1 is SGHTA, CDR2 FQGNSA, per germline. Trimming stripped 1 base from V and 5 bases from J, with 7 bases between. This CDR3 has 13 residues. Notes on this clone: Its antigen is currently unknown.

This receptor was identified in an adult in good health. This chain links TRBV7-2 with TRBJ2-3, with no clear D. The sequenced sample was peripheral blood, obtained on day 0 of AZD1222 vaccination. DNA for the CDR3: TGTGCCAGCAGCTTAGTTTTTGAAGATACGCAGTATTTT. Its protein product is CASSLVFEDTQYF.